Each of the 18 T cell receptor beta chains below was sequenced from the same sample in a study of blood T cell repertoires in COVID-19. TCRdb's copy holds only in-frame clones and misses some; the assay was immunoSEQ multiplex PCR. The profile covers 200,000 to 250,000 clones, with 70% to 85% appearing a single time and more than 1.2% taken by the ten largest. Sequenced input: peripheral blood. Source of these receptors: a woman aged 40 to 50 who had recovered from COVID-19.

This rearrangement joins TRBV4-3 to TRBJ1-3; no clear D gene. This CDR3 contains 15 residues. Between the trimmed V and J ends, which lost 2 bases and 2 bases, there was a span of 10 bases. The germline V gene encodes CDR1 LGHNA and CDR2 YSLEER. The chain's CDR3 is CASSQSAGPGNTIYF. The CDR3 DNA follows: TGCGCCAGCAGCCAATCTGCAGGCCCTGGAAACACCATATATTTT.

This chain joins TRBV4-2 and TRBJ1-2, with TRBD1 matching 9 bases. The CDR3 extends over 13 amino acids. CDR1 and CDR2 from the germline V gene are LGHNA and YNFKEQ. The ends lost 4 bases at V and 8 bases at J; junction bases unmatched: 5. The CDR3 nucleotides read TGTGCCAGCAGCCTAAGGACAGGGGAAGGCTACACCTTC. Amino acids: CASSLRTGEGYTF.

This clone is a singleton in its sample. This chain links TRBV6-6 with TRBJ1-2, with 9 bases that match TRBD1. Trimming at V came to 5 bases and at J to 4 bases, leaving 11 bases not matched to a gene. Germline loops: CDR1 MNHNY, CDR2 SVGAGI (reference sequence). The CDR3 runs to 16 residues. The CDR3 DNA follows: TGTGCCAGCAGTCCTACACCGGGACAGGGAGGCTATGGCTACACCTTC. It specifies CASSPTPGQGGYGYTF.

The chain links TRBV9 to TRBJ2-2; D unresolved. Germline V gene lookup returns CDR1 SGDLS and CDR2 YYNGEE. CDR3 length: 13 residues. Between the trimmed V and J ends, which lost 0 bases and 5 bases, there was a span of 5 bases. DNA of the CDR3: TGTGCCAGCAGCGTAGCGGTGACCGGGGAGCTGTTTTTT. This gives the protein CASSVAVTGELFF.

This chain links TRBV24-1 with TRBJ2-5; 8 bases fit TRBD2. The CDR3 runs to 17 residues. V shed 3 bases and J 2 bases; nucleotides not matched to a gene: 10. Germline values: CDR1 KGHDR, CDR2 SFDVKD. CDR3 DNA: TGTGCCACCAGTGATCCGGCGGGGGGCGCTGGTCAAGAGACCCAGTACTTC. This codes for CATSDPAGGAGQETQYF.

The rearrangement uses TRBV4-2 and TRBJ2-3, with 7 bases identical to TRBD2. The CDR3 extends over 15 amino acids. In germline, CDR1 is LGHNA, CDR2 YNFKEQ. After removal of 2 bases from V and 2 bases from J, the junction contained 4 bases not matched to a gene. CDR3: CASSQIAGTTDTQYF. For the CDR3, the DNA is TGTGCCAGCAGCCAAATAGCGGGTACCACAGATACGCAGTATTTT.

The J gene is TRBJ1-2, the V gene TRBV5-8; D call uncertain. Trimming shortened V by 4 bases and J by 2 bases, and 12 bases separated the two germline ends. The CDR3 is made up of 14 amino acids. CDR1 SGHTS and CDR2 YDEGEE come from the germline V gene. CDR3 in DNA: TGTGCCAGCAGCCCTCGGGGTAGAAACTATGGCTACACCTTC. This sequence encodes CASSPRGRNYGYTF.

The rearrangement joins TRBV7-9 to TRBJ2-3, with 7 nucleotides matching TRBD1. Germline CDR1 SEHNR, CDR2 FQNEAQ (reference sequence). V was clipped by 5 bases and J by 0 bases; unmatched bases: 5. The CDR3 has 15 residues. This CDR3 reads CASSLRDSSTDTQYF. CDR3 DNA: TGTGCCAGCAGCCTAAGGGACAGCAGCACAGATACGCAGTATTTT.

With regard to this clone: Additional DNA sequences in this sample encode the identical CDR3. The chain recombines TRBV30 with TRBJ2-7; TRBD1 might be the D (5 bases). Deletions cut 3 bases from V and 1 base from J, with 7 bases between. Germline V gives CDR1 GTSNPN, CDR2 SVGIG (reference sequence). This CDR3 has 12 amino acids. The CDR3 protein is CAWRDTSYEQYF. The CDR3 DNA reads as TGTGCCTGGAGGGACACATCCTACGAGCAGTACTTC. Full variable domain (remainder filled in from reference TRBV30 and TRBJ2-7): SQTIHQWPATLVQPVGSPLSLECTVEGTSNPNLYWYRQAAGRGLQLLFYSVGIGQISSEVPQNLSASRPQDRQFILSSKKLLLSDSGFYLCAWRDTSYEQYFGPGTRLTVT.

The gene calls are TRBV27 and TRBJ2-6; D uncertain. The V end lost 3 bases, the J end lost 3 bases, and 9 bases lay between the germline ends. Germline-derived CDR1 and CDR2 are MNHEY and SMNVEV (reference sequence). The CDR3 consists of 15 residues. This chain's CDR3 is CASSFNGDGANVLTF. The CDR3 DNA follows: TGTGCCAGCAGTTTTAACGGAGATGGGGCCAACGTCCTGACTTTC.

This chain links TRBV10-3 with TRBJ2-1; 8 bases are a match to TRBD2. V shed 3 bases and J 3 bases; nucleotides not matched to a gene: 10. Germline CDR1 ENHRY, CDR2 SYGVKD. This CDR3 is built from 17 residues. Here the CDR3 DNA reads TGTGCCATCAGTGACCCCTCCGGGGGGGCCGTCTACAATGAGCAGTTCTTC. This codes for CAISDPSGGAVYNEQFF.

This chain joins TRBV19 and TRBJ1-1, with TRBD1 matching 7 bases. The CDR3 extends over 15 amino acids. Per the germline V gene, CDR1 is LNHDA and CDR2 is SQIVND (reference sequence). J gave up 6 bases and V 7 bases, and 14 bases lay outside the gene matches. The CDR3 DNA reads as TGTGCCAGTACCCCCCGGACAGGATCATGGGCTGAAGCTTTCTTT. Encoded protein: CASTPRTGSWAEAFF.

This clone was picked up a small number of times. J is TRBJ1-6 and V is TRBV2, with TRBD1 identical over 7 bases. Trimming at V came to 4 bases and at J to 0 bases, leaving 0 bases not matched to a gene. From germline, CDR1 is SNHLY and CDR2 FYNNEI. The CDR3 covers 15 residues. CDR3 coding DNA: TGTGCCAGCAGTGGGGACAGCTCCTATAATTCACCCCTCCACTTT. Its protein is CASSGDSSYNSPLHF.

The chain couples TRBV28 to TRBJ2-3; D not resolved. The V and J ends lost 4 bases and 0 bases respectively, with 14 bases between them. Germline assignment: CDR1 MDHEN and CDR2 SYDVKM. The CDR3 has 16 amino acids. CDR3 sequence: CASSSPGLPSTDTQYF. The DNA for the CDR3 is TGTGCCAGCAGTTCTCCGGGTTTGCCTAGCACAGATACGCAGTATTTT.

The genes are TRBV18 and TRBJ2-1, with 10 bases matching TRBD1. The junction had 12 bases not matched to a gene; V was cut back by 0 bases and J by 7 bases. The germline gives CDR1 KGHSH, CDR2 LQKENI. The CDR3 contains 18 residues. Written as DNA, the CDR3 is TGTGCCAGCTCACCACCGGGACAGGGGACGATGGGGGTTAATGAGCAGTTCTTC. It yields the protein CASSPPGQGTMGVNEQFF.

V is TRBV4-1 and J is TRBJ1-2; D might be TRBD1 (5 bases). Germline V lookup: CDR1 MGHRA, CDR2 YSYEKL. Deletions cut 0 bases from V and 2 bases from J, with 10 bases between. The CDR3 has 15 residues. CDR3 DNA: TGCGCCAGCAGCCAAGAGGGCAGGGCGAACTATGGCTACACCTTC. It yields the protein CASSQEGRANYGYTF.

V usage is TRBV29-1 and J usage is TRBJ1-1; D is possibly TRBD1 (6 bases). V shed 6 bases and J shed 4 bases, with 24 bases lying between them. Germline V CDR1 and CDR2: SQVTM, ANQGSEA. The CDR3 has 16 residues. In nucleotides, the CDR3 is TGCAGCGTCCATAAGACAAGGGGGGGGCTTGGCACTGAAGCTTTCTTT. Amino acids: CSVHKTRGGLGTEAFF.

As DNA, the CDR3 is TGTGCCACCAGCAGAGAACAGGGGCGCGGGGCCAACGTCCTGACTTTC. Encoded protein: CATSREQGRGANVLTF. This sequence joins TRBV15 and TRBJ2-6; 7 bases map to TRBD1. The V and J ends lost 0 bases and 4 bases, in that order; junction bases with no gene match: 3. Germline V gene sequence: CDR1 LNHNV, CDR2 YYDKDF (reference sequence). The length of the CDR3 is 16 residues. The variable domain in full, with the rest retrieved from reference TRBV15 and TRBJ2-6, is DAMVIQNPRYQVTQFGKPVTLSCSQTLNHNVMYWYQQKSSQAPKLLFHYYDKDFNNEADTPDNFQSRRPNTSFCFLDIRSPGLGDTAMYLCATSREQGRGANVLTFGAGSRLTVL.